The clone carrying this TCR beta chain was recorded many times. These data belong to a study of identical twins. Template switching added a universal primer site; cDNA carried unique molecular identifiers. Each CDR3 protein gets one entry after TCRdb re-called the 5' RACE reads with MiXCR. The profile shows about 660,000 distinct CDR3 sequences, around 8.3% of them singletons. The CDR3 is 17 amino acids. Trimming cost V 1 base and J 2 bases; bases outside gene matches: 5. These data were likewise used in another study, on yellow fever vaccine responses in identical twins. That work adds: The authors reported partly convergent, partly personalized vaccine responses in identical twins.

The rearrangement links TRBV12-3 or TRBV12-4 to TRBJ2-1; 10 nucleotides line up with TRBD2. The sample taken for sequencing was PBMCs. The receptor was derived from a young woman in good health. The DNA for the CDR3 is TGTGCCAGCAGTTTAGGTCCTAGCGGGAGACCCTACAATGAGCAGTTCTTC. Translating gives CASSLGPSGRPYNEQFF.